This T cell receptor beta chain was identified during a study of siplizumab effects on memory and regulatory T cells. General observations from the study: No assignable naive or memory phenotype existed for roughly 80-97% of proliferating CD4+ or CD8+ clones.

Judged by abundance, this clone is medium-sized. The antigen remains undetermined. Unstimulated TEMRA, naive, memory and effector memory subsets were sequenced in a few donor pairs. Assays examined 95,000 to 100,000 TCR templates per sample. The method was immunoSEQ multiplex PCR; TCRdb's version includes in-frame clones alone and lacks a portion of them. The sample contains several thousand clones, just over 60% of which appear only once. This TCR was sampled from a human donor in good health. Sequenced material: effector memory CD8+ T cells sorted from blood. As for subset: unstimulated CD8+ effector memory T cells.

The CDR3: CASSLRTGVPSPLHF. In nucleotides, the CDR3 is TGTGCCAGCAGCTTACGGACAGGGGTCCCTTCACCCCTCCACTTT. J is TRBJ1-6 and V is TRBV21-1; TRBD1, as called in the table, went unchecked against the DNA. TRBV21-1 is classified as a pseudogene. The CDR3 is 15 residues long.